Presented here are 6 T cell receptor beta chains from one specimen sequenced in a study of blood T cell repertoires in COVID-19. Sequencing was performed with immunoSEQ multiplex PCR; in TCRdb, only in-frame clones are kept and a portion is missing. The repertoire includes approximately 100,000 clones, 84% of them detected once, and 25% sits in the top ten. Sequenced material: peripheral blood. All receptors derive from a man in his 60s with acute or convalescent COVID-19.

The sample holds one count of this clone. The rearrangement joins TRBV6-5 to TRBJ2-3; D is possibly TRBD1 (5 bases). Trimming stripped 6 bases from V and 4 bases from J, with 14 bases between. CDR1 and CDR2 from the germline V gene are MNHEY and SVGAGI. The CDR3 extends over 14 amino acids. The CDR3 loop reads CASRPPSTADTQYF. The CDR3 DNA is TGTGCCAGCAGACCCCCTTCGACAGCAGATACGCAGTATTTT.

The V gene is TRBV2, the J gene TRBJ2-2; TRBD1 is a possible D gene (6 bases). V was shortened by 6 bases and J by 4 bases, with 15 bases between the two germline ends. The germline CDR1 and CDR2 sequences are SNHLY and FYNNEI. The CDR3 totals 15 residues. In DNA, the CDR3 is TGTGCCAGCAGAAGAGGTCTGGGGGCCACCGGGGAGCTGTTTTTT. Protein sequence: CASRRGLGATGELFF. The variable domain in full, completed from reference TRBV2 and TRBJ2-2, reads EPEVTQTPSHQVTQMGQEVILRCVPISNHLYFYWYRQILGQKVEFLVSFYNNEISEKSEIFDDQFSVERPDGSNFTLKIRSTKLEDSAMYFCASRRGLGATGELFFGEGSRLTVL.

This clone appeared once. This chain links TRBV28 with TRBJ2-7; TRBD1 matches at 9 bases. Germline V gene lookup returns CDR1 MDHEN and CDR2 SYDVKM. The V and J ends lost 6 bases and 6 bases, in that order; junction bases with no gene match: 21. The CDR3 runs 18 residues. The CDR3 loop is CASSQNRGQGSPSGEQYV. As DNA, the CDR3 is TGTGCCAGCAGCCAAAACCGGGGACAGGGCTCCCCCTCGGGCGAGCAGTACGTC.

A remark on this clone: Other DNA sequences from this sample encode an identical CDR3 as well. The chain has TRBV7-3 and TRBJ1-4; D gene uncertain. Between the trimmed V and J ends, which lost 2 bases and 7 bases, there was a span of 8 bases. Germline loops: CDR1 SGHTA, CDR2 FQGTGA. The CDR3 is made up of 13 amino acids. The CDR3 protein is CASSLRSGEKLFF. DNA for the CDR3: TGTGCCAGCAGCTTACGCTCAGGTGAAAAACTGTTTTTT.

The gene calls are TRBV6-4 and TRBJ2-2, with TRBD1 as a possible D gene (5 bases). In germline, CDR1 is MRHNA, CDR2 SNTAGT. V was pared by 0 bases and J by 5 bases, with 10 bases between. The CDR3 contains 15 residues. The CDR3 DNA reads TGTGCCAGCAGTGACTCCGGACACCAGACCGGGGAGCTGTTTTTT. It yields the protein CASSDSGHQTGELFF.

This chain links TRBV4-1 with TRBJ1-3; D is uncertain. Trimming cost V 0 bases and J 0 bases, with 12 bases left between them. Germline assignment: CDR1 MGHRA and CDR2 YSYEKL. The CDR3 length is 17 residues. The CDR3 region is CASSQEEARSSGNTIYF. CDR3 coding DNA: TGCGCCAGCAGCCAAGAAGAGGCCCGAAGCTCTGGAAACACCATATATTTT.